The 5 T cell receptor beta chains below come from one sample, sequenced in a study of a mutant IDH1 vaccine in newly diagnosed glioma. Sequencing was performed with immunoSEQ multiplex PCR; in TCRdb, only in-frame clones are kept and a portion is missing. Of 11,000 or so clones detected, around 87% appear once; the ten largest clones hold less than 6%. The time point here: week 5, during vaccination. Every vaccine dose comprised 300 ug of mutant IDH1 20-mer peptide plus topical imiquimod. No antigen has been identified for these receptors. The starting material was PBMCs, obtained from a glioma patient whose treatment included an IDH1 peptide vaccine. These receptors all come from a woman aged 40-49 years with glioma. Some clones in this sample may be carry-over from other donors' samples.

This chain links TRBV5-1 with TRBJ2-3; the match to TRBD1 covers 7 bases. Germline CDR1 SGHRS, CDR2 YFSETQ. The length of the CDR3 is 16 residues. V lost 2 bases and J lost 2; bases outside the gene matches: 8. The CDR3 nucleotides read TGCGCCAGCAGCTTAATAACAGGGGCGTACACAGATACGCAGTATTTT. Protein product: CASSLITGAYTDTQYF.

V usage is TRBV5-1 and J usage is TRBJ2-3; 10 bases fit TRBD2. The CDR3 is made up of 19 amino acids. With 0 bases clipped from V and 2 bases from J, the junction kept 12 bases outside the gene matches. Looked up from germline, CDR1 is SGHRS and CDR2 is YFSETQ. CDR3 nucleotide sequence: TGCGCCAGCAGCTTGGGGGTATTAGCGGGAGGTCCTCACACAGATACGCAGTATTTT. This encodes CASSLGVLAGGPHTDTQYF.

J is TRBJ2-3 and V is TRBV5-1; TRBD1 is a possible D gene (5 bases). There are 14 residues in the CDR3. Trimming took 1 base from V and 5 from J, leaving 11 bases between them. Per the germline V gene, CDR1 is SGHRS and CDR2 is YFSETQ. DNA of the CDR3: TGCGCCAGCAGCTTGAGCCAGGGTAAAGATACGCAGTATTTT. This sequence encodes CASSLSQGKDTQYF. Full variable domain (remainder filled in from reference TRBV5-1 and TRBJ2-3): KAGVTQTPRYLIKTRGQQVTLSCSPISGHRSVSWYQQTPGQGLQFLFEYFSETQRNKGNFPGRFSGRQFSNSRSEMNVSTLELGDSALYLCASSLSQGKDTQYFGPGTRLTVL.

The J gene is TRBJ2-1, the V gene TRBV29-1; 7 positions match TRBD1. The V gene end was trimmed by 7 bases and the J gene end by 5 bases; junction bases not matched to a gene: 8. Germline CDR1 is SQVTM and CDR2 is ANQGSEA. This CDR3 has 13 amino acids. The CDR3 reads CSAVGTVNNEQFF. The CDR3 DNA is TGCAGCGCCGTAGGGACAGTCAACAATGAGCAGTTCTTC.

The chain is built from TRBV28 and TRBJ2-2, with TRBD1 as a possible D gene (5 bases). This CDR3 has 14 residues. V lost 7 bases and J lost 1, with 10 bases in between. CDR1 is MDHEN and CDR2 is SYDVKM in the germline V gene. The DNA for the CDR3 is TGTGCCAGCAACTTCAGGGAGAACACCGGGGAGCTGTTTTTT. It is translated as CASNFRENTGELFF.